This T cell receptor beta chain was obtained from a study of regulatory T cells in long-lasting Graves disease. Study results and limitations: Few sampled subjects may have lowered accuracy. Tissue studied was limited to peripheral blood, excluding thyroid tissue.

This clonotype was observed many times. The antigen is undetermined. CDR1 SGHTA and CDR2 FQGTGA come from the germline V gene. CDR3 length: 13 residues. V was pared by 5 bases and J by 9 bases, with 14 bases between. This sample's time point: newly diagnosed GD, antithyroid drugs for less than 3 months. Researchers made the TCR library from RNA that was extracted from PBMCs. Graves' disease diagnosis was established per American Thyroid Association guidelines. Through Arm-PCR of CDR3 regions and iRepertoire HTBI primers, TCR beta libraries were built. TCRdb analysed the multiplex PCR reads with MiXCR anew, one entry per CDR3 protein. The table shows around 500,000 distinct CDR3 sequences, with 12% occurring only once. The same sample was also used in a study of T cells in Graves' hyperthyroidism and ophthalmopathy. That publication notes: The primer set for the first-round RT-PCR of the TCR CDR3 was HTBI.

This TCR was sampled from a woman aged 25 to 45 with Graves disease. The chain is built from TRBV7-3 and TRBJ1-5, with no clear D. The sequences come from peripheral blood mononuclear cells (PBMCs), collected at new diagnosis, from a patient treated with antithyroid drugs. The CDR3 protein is CASSLTRAAPQHF. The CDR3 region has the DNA TGTGCCAGCAGCCTTACACGAGCTGCGCCCCAGCATTTT.